This is a list of T cell receptor beta chains from one sample in a study of cytomegalovirus exposure and HLA in healthy donors. Sequencing used immunoSEQ multiplex PCR; TCRdb keeps in-frame clones, though not all of them. Of about 310,000 clones in the sample, 88% were seen once. Sequencing was done on a sample of PBMCs. Receptors originate from a man younger than 40 in good health and CMV-seronegative. Each CDR3 is given with its conserved first and last residue.

cdr3_aa | j_call | v_call
CASSFGTGANSYEQYF | TRBJ2-7 | TRBV27
CASSIASGVAEAFF | TRBJ1-1 | TRBV19
CASSVDPQGAGNTIYF | TRBJ1-3 | TRBV9
CASSEGPGGWYTF | TRBJ1-2 | TRBV6-1
CSVGTIYGYTF | TRBJ1-2 | TRBV29-1
CASSDPGVRLAGEWSTDTQYF | TRBJ2-3 | TRBV2
CASSIETSGGYNEQFF | TRBJ2-1 | TRBV19
CASSSRSPATQYF | TRBJ2-5 | TRBV27
CASSFVGVTEAFF | TRBJ1-1 | TRBV5-4
CASSVTGLANEKLFF | TRBJ1-4 | TRBV7-8
CASSFRRADTQYF | TRBJ2-3 | TRBV5-6
CASSTGGGQGEQYF | TRBJ2-7 | TRBV6-6
CAWSYGANVLTF | TRBJ2-6 | TRBV30
CASSLDAGGSTDTQYF | TRBJ2-3 | TRBV27
CASSPTSGGYNEQFF | TRBJ2-1 | TRBV19
CASSRNSGQGAGETQYF | TRBJ2-5 | TRBV4-1
CASSEALWRPEKLFF | TRBJ1-4 | TRBV2
CASSEGGYWVTQAFF | TRBJ1-1 | TRBV7-2
CASRDRTTYEQYF | TRBJ2-7 | TRBV19
CAWRGGPMNTEAFF | TRBJ1-1 | TRBV30
CASSQRVAGIRTDTQYF | TRBJ2-3 | TRBV4-1
CASSYSPSSYNSPLHF | TRBJ1-6 | TRBV6-5
CASSLSPRTGLNSPLHF | TRBJ1-6 | TRBV27
CASSNGGLRALTEGYTF | TRBJ1-2 | TRBV5-4
CASSTGTDYGYTF | TRBJ1-2 | TRBV19
CASSSERVANYGYTF | TRBJ1-2 | TRBV19
CAWSVTGLGYGYTF | TRBJ1-2 | TRBV30
CASSWVGGRTEAFF | TRBJ1-1 | TRBV5-4
CASSQGLARETQYF | TRBJ2-5 | TRBV4-1
CASSFRDRGFYEQYF | TRBJ2-7 | TRBV2
CASSIKQGGPGELFF | TRBJ2-2 | TRBV5-4
CASSAPGTGEPSYEQYF | TRBJ2-7 | TRBV9
CASSLALVNSPLHF | TRBJ1-6 | TRBV5-5
CASSEAQWLDSEAFF | TRBJ1-1 | TRBV2
CAGRDYGTGELFF | TRBJ2-2 | TRBV18
CASSLYGGNTEAFF | TRBJ1-1 | TRBV5-1
CASRPWGRVGDTQYF | TRBJ2-3 | TRBV5-4
CASSPWTRETQYF | TRBJ2-5 | TRBV6-6
CASSPGQTNGYTF | TRBJ1-2 | TRBV18
CASSENRGRSQPQHF | TRBJ1-5 | TRBV2
CSASRQAEAFF | TRBJ1-1 | TRBV20-1
CASSDGGGRTDTQYF | TRBJ2-3 | TRBV6-4
CASSVEGASNQPQHF | TRBJ1-5 | TRBV9
CASSPSGTPSSYEQYF | TRBJ2-7 | TRBV5-5
CASSTLAGVSYNEQFF | TRBJ2-1 | TRBV19
CASRGVGTSGGPSSYEQYF | TRBJ2-7 | TRBV7-2